This entry is about one TCR beta chain. These data belong to a study of CD8 T cells in Susac syndrome. Roughly 0.45 to 1 ug RNA was reverse transcribed with random hexamers. Each CDR3 protein is one row after TCRdb ran MiXCR on the immunoSEQ multiplex PCR reads. This sample has some 47,000 distinct CDR3 sequences, with 80% to 95% found just once. The CDR3 runs to 18 residues. Trimming took 2 bases from V and 0 from J, leaving 19 bases between them. The sequenced material came from CD8+ T cells from PBMCs. This clonotype was obtained from a human donor in good health. V and J are TRBV12-3 or TRBV12-4 and TRBJ1-1; possible D gene TRBD1, 6 bases. Written as DNA, the CDR3 is TGTGCCAGCAGTTTAAGCGCAGGGACATTCGGGATGAACACTGAAGCTTTCTTT. The encoded protein is CASSLSAGTFGMNTEAFF.